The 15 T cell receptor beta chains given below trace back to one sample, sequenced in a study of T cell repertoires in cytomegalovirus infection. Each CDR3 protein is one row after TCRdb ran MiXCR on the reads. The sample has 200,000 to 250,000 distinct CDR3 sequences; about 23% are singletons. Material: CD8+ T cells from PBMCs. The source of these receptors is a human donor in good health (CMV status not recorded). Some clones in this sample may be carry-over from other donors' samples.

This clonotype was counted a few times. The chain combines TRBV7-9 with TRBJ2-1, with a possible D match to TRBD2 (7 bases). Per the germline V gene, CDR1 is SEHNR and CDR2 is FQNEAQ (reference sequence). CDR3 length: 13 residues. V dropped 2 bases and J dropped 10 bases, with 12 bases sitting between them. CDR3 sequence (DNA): TGTGCCAGCAGCTTACTAGGGGGGGCCGAGCAGTTCTTC. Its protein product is CASSLLGGAEQFF.

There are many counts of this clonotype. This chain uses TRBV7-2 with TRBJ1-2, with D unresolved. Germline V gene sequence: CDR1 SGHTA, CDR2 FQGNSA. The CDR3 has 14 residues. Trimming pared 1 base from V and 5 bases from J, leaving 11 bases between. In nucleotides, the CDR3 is TGTGCCAGCAGCTTAGAAGGCACGTTATATGGCTACACCTTC. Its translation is CASSLEGTLYGYTF.

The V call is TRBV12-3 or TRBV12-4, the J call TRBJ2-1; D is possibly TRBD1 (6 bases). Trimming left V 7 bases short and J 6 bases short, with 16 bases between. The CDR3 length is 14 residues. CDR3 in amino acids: CASNVRDTPNEQFF. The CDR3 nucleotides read TGTGCCAGCAATGTCCGGGACACCCCCAATGAGCAGTTCTTC.

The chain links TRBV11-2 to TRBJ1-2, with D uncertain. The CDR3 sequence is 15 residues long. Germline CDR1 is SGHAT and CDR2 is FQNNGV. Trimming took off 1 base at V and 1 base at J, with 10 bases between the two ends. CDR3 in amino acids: CASSLVTTSNYGYTF. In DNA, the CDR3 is TGTGCCAGCAGCTTAGTGACAACCAGTAACTATGGCTACACCTTC.

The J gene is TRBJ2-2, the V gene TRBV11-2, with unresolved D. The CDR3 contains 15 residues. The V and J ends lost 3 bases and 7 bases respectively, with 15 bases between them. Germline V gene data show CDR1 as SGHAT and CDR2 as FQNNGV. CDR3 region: CASSFIPTFDGELFF. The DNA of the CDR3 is TGTGCCAGCAGCTTTATCCCTACATTTGACGGGGAGCTGTTTTTT.

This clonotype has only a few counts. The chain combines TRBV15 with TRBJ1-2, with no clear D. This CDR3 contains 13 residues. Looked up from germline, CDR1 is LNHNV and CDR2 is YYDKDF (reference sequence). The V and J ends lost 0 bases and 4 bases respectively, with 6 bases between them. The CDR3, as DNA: TGTGCCACCAGCAGAGACTACGGCTATGGCTACACCTTC. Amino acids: CATSRDYGYGYTF.

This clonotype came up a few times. The CDR3 region is CASSPDRDIITMNTEAFF. The CDR3 DNA reads as TGTGCCAGCAGCCCCGACAGGGACATCATTACCATGAACACTGAAGCTTTCTTT. The chain couples TRBV6-1 to TRBJ1-1; 7 positions match TRBD1. The ends lost 6 bases at V and 0 bases at J; junction bases unmatched: 16. The CDR3 spans 18 residues. CDR1 and CDR2 (germline): MNHNS, SASEGT.

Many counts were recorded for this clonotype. This CDR3 reads CASSPGTDEAFF. In DNA form, the CDR3 reads TGTGCCAGTAGTCCCGGGACGGATGAAGCTTTCTTT. The chain has TRBV19 and TRBJ1-1, with TRBD1 as a possible D gene (5 bases). Germline V gene data show CDR1 as LNHDA and CDR2 as SQIVND (reference sequence). The CDR3 has 12 amino acids. V was clipped by 5 bases and J by 7 bases, with 11 bases between them.

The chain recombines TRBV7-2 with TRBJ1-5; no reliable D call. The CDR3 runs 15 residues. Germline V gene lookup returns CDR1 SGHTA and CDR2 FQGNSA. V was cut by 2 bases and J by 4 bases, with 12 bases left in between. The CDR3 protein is CASSLSNVPNQPQHF. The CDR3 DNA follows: TGTGCCAGCAGCTTATCGAATGTACCTAATCAGCCCCAGCATTTT. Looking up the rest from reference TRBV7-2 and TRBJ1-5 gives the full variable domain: GAGVSQSPSNKVTEKGKDVELRCDPISGHTALYWYRQSLGQGLEFLIYFQGNSAPDKSGLPSDRFSAERTGGSVSTLTIQRTQQEDSAVYLCASSLSNVPNQPQHFGDGTRLSIL.

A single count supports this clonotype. The chain's CDR3 is CASSEEVTSTDTQYF. The DNA for the CDR3 is TGTGCCAGCAGTGAAGAGGTGACTAGCACAGATACGCAGTATTTT. The chain is built from TRBV2 and TRBJ2-3, with no clear D. Germline CDR1 is SNHLY and CDR2 is FYNNEI. Trimming removed 1 base at V and 0 bases at J, with 8 bases between. The CDR3 spans 15 residues.

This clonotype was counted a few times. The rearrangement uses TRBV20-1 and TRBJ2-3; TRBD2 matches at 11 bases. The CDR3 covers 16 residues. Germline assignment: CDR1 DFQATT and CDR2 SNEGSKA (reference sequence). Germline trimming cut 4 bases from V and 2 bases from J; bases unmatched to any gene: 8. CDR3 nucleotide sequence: TGCAGTGCTATTAAAGATAGCGGGGGGGACACAGATACGCAGTATTTT. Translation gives CSAIKDSGGDTDTQYF.

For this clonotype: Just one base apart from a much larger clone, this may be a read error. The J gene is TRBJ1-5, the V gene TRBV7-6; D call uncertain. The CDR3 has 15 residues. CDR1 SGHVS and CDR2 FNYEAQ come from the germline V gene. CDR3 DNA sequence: TGTGCCAGCGGCTTAAGCCCTTTGGGTGATCAGCCCCAGCATTTT. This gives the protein CASGLSPLGDQPQHF.

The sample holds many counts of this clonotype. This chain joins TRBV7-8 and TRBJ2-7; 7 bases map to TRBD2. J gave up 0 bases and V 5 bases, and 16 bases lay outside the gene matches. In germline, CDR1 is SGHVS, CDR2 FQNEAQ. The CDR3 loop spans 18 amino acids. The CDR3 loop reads CASSHIRYGGIGSYEQYF. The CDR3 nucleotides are TGTGCCAGCAGCCATATTCGGTACGGGGGGATAGGCTCCTACGAGCAGTACTTC.

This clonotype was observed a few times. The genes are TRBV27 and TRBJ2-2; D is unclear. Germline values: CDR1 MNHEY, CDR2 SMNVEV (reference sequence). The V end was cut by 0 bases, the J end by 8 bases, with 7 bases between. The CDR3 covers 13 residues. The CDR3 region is CASSLSIGGELFF. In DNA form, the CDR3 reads TGTGCCAGCAGTTTATCGATTGGAGGGGAGCTGTTTTTT.

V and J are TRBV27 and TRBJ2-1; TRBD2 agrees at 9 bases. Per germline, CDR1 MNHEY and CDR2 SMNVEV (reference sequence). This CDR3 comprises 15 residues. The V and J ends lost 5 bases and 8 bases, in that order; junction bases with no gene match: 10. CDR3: CASSMAAGGPYEQFF. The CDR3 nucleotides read TGTGCCAGCAGTATGGCGGCGGGGGGGCCCTATGAGCAGTTCTTC.